This passage covers 27 T cell receptor beta chains from one sample sequenced in a study of PD-1 blockade in classical Hodgkin lymphoma. Time point specified: cycle 4 day 1 (C4D1), after less than 7 weeks of nivolumab. Every patient experienced relapse after autologous stem cell transplantation, and brentuximab vedotin exposure varied. Magnetic negative selection isolated CD8+ T cells from thawed PBMCs. TCRdb's table, derived via immunoSEQ multiplex PCR, lists solely in-frame clones and lacks some. The repertoire has about 8,100 clones, roughly 85% of them found once; the top ten carry around 24%. The sample in question was CD8+ T cells from blood, obtained before the fourth cycle of nivolumab. All receptors come from a human donor with classical Hodgkin lymphoma.

This clone was counted between two and nine times. The gene calls are TRBV27 and TRBJ1-2; no clear D. The CDR3 consists of 11 residues. CDR1 MNHEY and CDR2 SMNVEV come from the germline V gene (reference sequence). V gave up 6 bases and J gave up 8 bases, with 10 bases separating them. The DNA of the CDR3 is TGTGCCAGCAGATTCGGTGGCGGCTACACCTTC. It is translated as CASRFGGGYTF.

This chain connects TRBV6-1 to TRBJ2-7, with D perhaps TRBD1 or TRBD2 (5 bases each). Germline loops: CDR1 MNHNS, CDR2 SASEGT. The V gene lost 3 bases and the J gene lost 3 bases, with 12 bases spanning the gap. The CDR3 extends over 14 amino acids. This chain's CDR3 is CASSDRGRVYEQYF. CDR3 coding DNA: TGTGCCAGCAGTGACCGGGGCAGAGTCTACGAGCAGTACTTC.

The chain carries TRBV14 and TRBJ1-1; the D gene is possibly TRBD1 (5 bases). CDR3 length equals 12 residues. V was clipped by 3 bases and J by 11 bases, with 13 bases between them. Per germline, CDR1 SGHDN and CDR2 FVKESK. DNA for the CDR3: TGTGCCAGCAGCCAGGGGTCCAGGGCTGCTTTCTTT. As protein: CASSQGSRAAFF.

This rearrangement joins TRBV7-9 to TRBJ2-5; the D gene is possibly TRBD2 (6 bases). Trimming took off 3 bases at V and 5 bases at J, with 13 bases between the two ends. The CDR3 contains 14 residues. Germline V CDR1 and CDR2: SEHNR, FQNEAQ (reference sequence). CDR3 DNA sequence: TGTGCCAGCAGCTTCGCAGCTAGCGCGGAGACCCAGTACTTC. As protein: CASSFAASAETQYF. Full variable domain (rest looked up from reference TRBV7-9 and TRBJ2-5): DTGVSQNPRHKITKRGQNVTFRCDPISEHNRLYWYRQTLGQGPEFLTYFQNEAQLEKSRLLSDRFSAERPKGSFSTLEIQRTEQGDSAMYLCASSFAASAETQYFGPGTRLLVL.

J is TRBJ1-1 and V is TRBV7-8; 8 bases line up with TRBD1. The junction had 12 bases not matched to a gene; V was cut back by 6 bases and J by 0 bases. The CDR3 extends over 17 amino acids. Germline V gene lookup returns CDR1 SGHVS and CDR2 FQNEAQ. CDR3 loop: CASRTDRDRIMNTEAFF. DNA for the CDR3: TGTGCCAGCAGAACCGACCGGGACAGGATAATGAACACTGAAGCTTTCTTT.

This chain connects TRBV19 to TRBJ2-1, with a possible D match to TRBD1 (6 bases). Germline V lookup: CDR1 LNHDA, CDR2 SQIVND (reference sequence). Trimming pared 3 bases from V and 3 bases from J, leaving 15 bases between. CDR3 length equals 16 residues. Here the CDR3 DNA reads TGTGCCAGTAGTATTACTCTCGACAGGTTCTACAATGAGCAGTTCTTC. It specifies CASSITLDRFYNEQFF.

The V call is TRBV9, the J call TRBJ2-1; a possible D gene is TRBD2 (5 bases). Trimming shortened V by 6 bases and J by 0 bases, and 10 bases separated the two germline ends. Germline V lookup: CDR1 SGDLS, CDR2 YYNGEE. This CDR3 comprises 14 residues. CDR3 in DNA: TGTGCCAGCACCCGCGAGGGCTCCTACAATGAGCAGTTCTTC. It is translated as CASTREGSYNEQFF.

This clone was recorded a few times. V and J are TRBV9 and TRBJ1-2; a possible D gene is TRBD1 (6 bases). Trimming took off 4 bases at V and 3 bases at J, with 10 bases between the two ends. Germline assignment: CDR1 SGDLS and CDR2 YYNGEE. The CDR3 covers 13 residues. The CDR3 DNA sequence: TGTGCCAGCAGCCCCGGGGGCCACTATGGCTACACCTTC. Its protein product is CASSPGGHYGYTF.

This CDR3 is CASSLKGAAYNEQFF. The CDR3 DNA sequence: TGTGCCAGCAGCTTAAAGGGTGCGGCCTACAATGAGCAGTTCTTC. This chain joins TRBV7-3 and TRBJ2-1, with D hard to call. CDR1 is SGHTA and CDR2 is FQGTGA in the germline V gene. The V and J ends lost 1 base and 2 bases respectively, with 9 bases between them. CDR3 length: 15 residues.

V is TRBV19 and J is TRBJ1-4; D might be TRBD1 (5 bases). Per germline, CDR1 LNHDA and CDR2 SQIVND (reference sequence). V lost 5 bases and J 6 bases, leaving 13 bases between the germline ends. This CDR3 spans 14 amino acids. DNA of the CDR3: TGTGCCAGTAGTGATGGCAGGGTTTATGAAAAACTGTTTTTT. It specifies CASSDGRVYEKLFF.

This clone was recorded once. This chain joins TRBV28 and TRBJ1-6; D call uncertain. CDR1 is MDHEN and CDR2 is SYDVKM in the germline V gene. V lost 3 bases and J 9 bases, leaving 15 bases between the germline ends. This CDR3 spans 15 amino acids. The CDR3 DNA reads TGTGCCAGCAGTTTGCGGAGGGAGACACTTTCACCCCTCCACTTT. It yields the protein CASSLRRETLSPLHF.

DNA of the CDR3: TGTGCCAGCAGCACCCGGACTAGCGGGGGAGCAGATACGCAGTATTTT. Residues: CASSTRTSGGADTQYF. V is TRBV7-8 and J is TRBJ2-3; TRBD2 matches 13 bases. The length of the CDR3 is 16 residues. V dropped 5 bases and J dropped 4; count of bases not matched to a gene: 6. Per germline, CDR1 SGHVS and CDR2 FQNEAQ.

This chain links TRBV4-1 with TRBJ2-6; perhaps TRBD2 as D (5 bases). V was pared by 3 bases and J by 1 base, with 10 bases between. Looked up from germline, CDR1 is MGHRA and CDR2 is YSYEKL. The CDR3 loop spans 16 amino acids. This CDR3 reads CASSQTPGSGANVLTF. In DNA form, the CDR3 reads TGCGCCAGCAGCCAGACACCGGGGTCTGGGGCCAACGTCCTGACTTTC.

The CDR3: CSVEGSDRAFPSGANVLTF. The DNA for the CDR3 is TGCAGCGTTGAGGGGTCGGACAGGGCCTTTCCCTCTGGGGCCAACGTCCTGACTTTC. The chain recombines TRBV29-1 with TRBJ2-6, with 8 positions matching TRBD1. The V and J ends lost 3 bases and 0 bases, in that order; junction bases with no gene match: 13. The length of the CDR3 is 19 residues. CDR1 is SQVTM and CDR2 is ANQGSEA in the germline V gene.

V gene TRBV12-5 combines with J gene TRBJ2-7; D might be TRBD2 (6 bases). Trimming pared 7 bases from V and 3 bases from J, leaving 16 bases between. The germline gives CDR1 LGHNT, CDR2 FRNRAP. The CDR3 totals 14 residues. The CDR3 region is CASAAGPHSYEQYF. In DNA form, the CDR3 reads TGTGCTAGTGCCGCGGGACCCCACAGCTACGAGCAGTACTTC.

This clone was seen a single time. The chain couples TRBV11-2 to TRBJ1-1; TRBD1 is a possible D gene (6 bases). The CDR3 contains 13 residues. CDR1 and CDR2 (germline): SGHAT, FQNNGV. V was clipped by 3 bases and J by 7 bases, with 12 bases between them. CDR3 in amino acids: CASSLVETGEAFF. CDR3 DNA sequence: TGTGCCAGCAGCTTGGTTGAGACAGGTGAAGCTTTCTTT. The entire variable domain, with the rest obtained from reference TRBV11-2 and TRBJ1-1, is as follows: EAGVAQSPRYKIIEKRQSVAFWCNPISGHATLYWYQQILGQGPKLLIQFQNNGVVDDSQLPKDRFSAERLKGVDSTLKIQPAKLEDSAVYLCASSLVETGEAFFGQGTRLTVV.

The genes are TRBV23-1 and TRBJ2-5; 7 bases agree with TRBD2. TRBV23-1 is an ORF, and what it does is uncertain. V was clipped by 2 bases and J by 5 bases; unmatched bases: 11. The CDR3 totals 16 residues. The CDR3 reads CASSQGGGALGETQYF. CDR3 in DNA: TGCGCCAGCAGTCAAGGGGGAGGGGCCCTGGGGGAGACCCAGTACTTC.

The chain is built from TRBV27 and TRBJ1-1; D call uncertain. The length of the CDR3 is 16 residues. With 1 base removed from V and 9 bases from J, the gap between germline ends came to 21 bases. Germline loops: CDR1 MNHEY, CDR2 SMNVEV (reference sequence). The CDR3: CASSLFSGIGPAQAFF. DNA for the CDR3: TGTGCCAGCAGTTTATTCTCCGGTATAGGACCAGCCCAAGCTTTCTTT.

This clone showed up just a few times. The rearrangement joins TRBV5-1 to TRBJ2-7, with D maybe TRBD1 (5 bases). V was cut by 1 base and J by 2 bases, with 10 bases left in between. This CDR3 is built from 14 residues. Germline assignment: CDR1 SGHRS and CDR2 YFSETQ. The CDR3 loop is CASSLSTGPYEQYF. CDR3 in DNA: TGCGCCAGCAGCTTGTCTACAGGTCCCTACGAGCAGTACTTC.

This clone was counted a few times. Written as DNA, the CDR3 is TGTGCCAGCAGTCCCGCACCGGGACAGTATGGCTACACCTTC. Protein sequence: CASSPAPGQYGYTF. This chain joins TRBV6-5 and TRBJ1-2; 7 positions match TRBD1. V was pared by 5 bases and J by 5 bases, with 8 bases of the junction left unmatched. The CDR3 is 14 amino acids. Germline assignment: CDR1 MNHEY and CDR2 SVGAGI.

J is TRBJ1-2 and V is TRBV6-6, with D tentatively TRBD1 (5 bases). Between the trimmed V and J ends, which lost 5 bases and 6 bases, there was a span of 10 bases. The CDR3 has 12 amino acids. Germline V gene sequence: CDR1 MNHNY, CDR2 SVGAGI (reference sequence). The DNA of the CDR3 is TGTGCCAGCAGTAACCCGACAGATGGCTACACCTTC. Residues: CASSNPTDGYTF.

This sequence joins TRBV5-1 and TRBJ2-1; perhaps TRBD2 as D (6 bases). The germline V gene has CDR1 SGHRS and CDR2 YFSETQ. The CDR3 is 15 amino acids. V lost 7 bases to trimming and J lost 0 bases, with 14 bases between them. Written as DNA, the CDR3 is TGCGCCAGCCGGGACTTCCCGAGCTCCTACAATGAGCAGTTCTTC. Amino acid sequence: CASRDFPSSYNEQFF. The whole variable domain, remainder taken from reference TRBV5-1 and TRBJ2-1, is KAGVTQTPRYLIKTRGQQVTLSCSPISGHRSVSWYQQTPGQGLQFLFEYFSETQRNKGNFPGRFSGRQFSNSRSEMNVSTLELGDSALYLCASRDFPSSYNEQFFGPGTRLTVL.

In DNA form, the CDR3 reads TGTGCCAGCAGCTGGGATTTCACCGGGGAGCTGTTTTTT. It specifies CASSWDFTGELFF. The chain uses TRBV5-6 and TRBJ2-2, with D uncertain. The germline V and J ends were trimmed by 3 bases and 4 bases, with 7 bases remaining between them. The CDR3 totals 13 residues. Germline values: CDR1 SGHDT, CDR2 YYEEEE. Using reference TRBV5-6 and TRBJ2-2 for the parts outside the CDR3, the full variable domain is DAGVTQSPTHLIKTRGQQVTLRCSPKSGHDTVSWYQQALGQGPQFIFQYYEEEERQRGNFPDRFSGHQFPNYSSELNVNALLLGDSALYLCASSWDFTGELFFGEGSRLTVL.

This chain joins TRBV5-8 and TRBJ2-1, with TRBD2 as a possible D gene (5 bases). The CDR3 covers 14 residues. Looked up from germline, CDR1 is SGHTS and CDR2 is YDEGEE. This CDR3 is CATEIPGNYNEQFF. The CDR3 DNA reads as TGTGCGACCGAAATCCCGGGGAACTACAATGAGCAGTTCTTC.

The chain joins TRBV7-9 to TRBJ2-7; TRBD1 matches at 7 bases. Germline V CDR1 and CDR2: SEHNR, FQNEAQ (reference sequence). The CDR3 sequence is 15 residues long. V dropped 5 bases and J dropped 4; count of bases not matched to a gene: 11. The chain's CDR3 is CASSLPTGSGYEQYF. As DNA, the CDR3 is TGTGCCAGCAGCCTACCGACAGGGTCGGGGTACGAGCAGTACTTC.

The chain combines TRBV5-4 with TRBJ2-1; a weak D match, TRBD1 (6 bases). Per the germline V gene, CDR1 is SGHNT and CDR2 is YYREEE (reference sequence). Deletions cut 0 bases from V and 0 bases from J, with 16 bases between. CDR3 length equals 18 residues. CDR3 in DNA: TGTGCCAGCAGCTTGGCCCCCCCGGACAGTAGCTCCTACAATGAGCAGTTCTTC. It translates to CASSLAPPDSSSYNEQFF.

J is TRBJ1-1 and V is TRBV4-1, with TRBD1 matching 10 bases. The junction had 14 bases not matched to a gene; V was cut back by 3 bases and J by 7 bases. Germline assignment: CDR1 MGHRA and CDR2 YSYEKL. The CDR3 totals 17 residues. The CDR3 region has the DNA TGCGCCAGCAGCCATGCCTCTTTAGGGACAGGGGACCTTGAAGCTTTCTTT. Translation gives CASSHASLGTGDLEAFF.